This T cell receptor beta chain appears in the sequencing data of a study of cytomegalovirus exposure and HLA in healthy donors. PCR used 60 Vbeta primers and 13 Jbeta primers. TCRdb's copy holds only in-frame clones and misses some; the assay was immunoSEQ multiplex PCR. In the table there are around 180,000 clones, 80% of which are singletons. This CDR3 comprises 10 residues. Germline V gives CDR1 MNHEY, CDR2 SMNVEV (reference sequence). Trimming cost V 7 bases and J 9 bases, with 7 bases left between them. At the time of sampling, donors were nominally healthy, though unrecorded immune exposures were likely.

The sequence came from a man under 40 in good health and CMV-seropositive. The sequencing sample was made of PBMCs. This chain connects TRBV27 to TRBJ2-1; D unclear. The CDR3, as DNA: TGTGCCAGCATCGGCGGTGAGCAGTTCTTC. Amino acid sequence: CASIGGEQFF.